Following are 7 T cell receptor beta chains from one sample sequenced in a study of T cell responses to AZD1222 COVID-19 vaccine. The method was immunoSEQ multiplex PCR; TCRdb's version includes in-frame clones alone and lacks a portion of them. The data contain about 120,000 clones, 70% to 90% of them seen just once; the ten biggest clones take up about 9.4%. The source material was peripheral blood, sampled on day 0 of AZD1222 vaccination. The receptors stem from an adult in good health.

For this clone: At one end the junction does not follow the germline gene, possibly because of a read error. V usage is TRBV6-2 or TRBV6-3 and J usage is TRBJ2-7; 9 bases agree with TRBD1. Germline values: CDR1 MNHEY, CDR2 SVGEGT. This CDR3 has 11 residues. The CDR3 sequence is CASSYGDRETF. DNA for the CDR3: TGTGCCAGCAGTTACGGGGACAGGGAAACCTTC.

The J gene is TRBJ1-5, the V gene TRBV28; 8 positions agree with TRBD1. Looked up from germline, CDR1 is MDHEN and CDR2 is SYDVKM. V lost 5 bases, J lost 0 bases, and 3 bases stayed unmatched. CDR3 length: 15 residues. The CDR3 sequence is CASSGQGYSNQPQHF. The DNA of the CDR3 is TGTGCCAGCAGTGGACAGGGCTATAGCAATCAGCCCCAGCATTTT.

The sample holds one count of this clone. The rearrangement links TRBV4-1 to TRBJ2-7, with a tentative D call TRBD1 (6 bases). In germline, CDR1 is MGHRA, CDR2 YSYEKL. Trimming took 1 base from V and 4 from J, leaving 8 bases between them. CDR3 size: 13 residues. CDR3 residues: CASSQADSYEQYF. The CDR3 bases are TGCGCCAGCAGCCAAGCGGACAGTTACGAGCAGTACTTC.

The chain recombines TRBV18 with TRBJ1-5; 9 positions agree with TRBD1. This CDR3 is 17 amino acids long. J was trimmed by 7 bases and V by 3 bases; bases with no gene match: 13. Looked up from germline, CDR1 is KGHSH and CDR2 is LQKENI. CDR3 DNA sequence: TGTGCCAGCTCACCTCCGGGACAGGGACCCAAGAGACAGCCCCAGCATTTT. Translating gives CASSPPGQGPKRQPQHF. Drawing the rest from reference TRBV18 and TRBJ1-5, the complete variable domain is NAGVMQNPRHLVRRRGQEARLRCSPMKGHSHVYWYRQLPEEGLKFMVYLQKENIIDESGMPKERFSAEFPKEGPSILRIQQVVRGDSAAYFCASSPPGQGPKRQPQHFGDGTRLSIL.

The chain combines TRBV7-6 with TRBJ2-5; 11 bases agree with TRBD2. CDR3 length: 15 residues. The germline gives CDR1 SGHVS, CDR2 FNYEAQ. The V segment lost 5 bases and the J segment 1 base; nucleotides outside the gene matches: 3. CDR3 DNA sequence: TGTGCCAGCAGCCCTAGCGGGGGGCCCCAAGAGACCCAGTACTTC. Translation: CASSPSGGPQETQYF.

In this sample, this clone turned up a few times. The CDR3 is CASSSKTVSNNEKLFF. CDR3 sequence (DNA): TGTGCCAGCAGCTCAAAAACAGTCTCAAATAATGAAAAACTGTTTTTT. The chain joins TRBV7-9 to TRBJ1-4; D is ambiguous. V was cut by 4 bases and J by 4 bases, with 16 bases left in between. There are 16 residues in the CDR3. Germline CDR1 reads SEHNR; CDR2 reads FQNEAQ (reference sequence).

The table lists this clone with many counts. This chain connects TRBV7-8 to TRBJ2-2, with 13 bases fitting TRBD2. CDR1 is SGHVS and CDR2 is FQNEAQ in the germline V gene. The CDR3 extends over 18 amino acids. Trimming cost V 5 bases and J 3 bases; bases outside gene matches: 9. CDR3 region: CASSIQTSGGSYTGELFF. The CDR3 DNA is TGTGCCAGCAGCATACAGACTAGCGGGGGGTCTTACACCGGGGAGCTGTTTTTT.